The clone carrying this T cell receptor beta chain was counted many times. Its antigen is as yet unknown. These data are taken from a study of CD8 T cells in ankylosing spondylitis. General study findings and limits: From matched ankylosing spondylitis synovial fluid, disease-linked clones were reportedly recovered at significantly enriched levels. Certain motif variants had earlier been reported in reactive arthritis synovial fluid and blood.

A quantitative 5'-RACE method, one with molecular barcodes, was used to make TCR beta libraries. TCRdb ran MiXCR on the 5' RACE reads and lists one entry per CDR3 protein. The repertoire includes about 170,000 distinct CDR3 sequences, around 18% of them detected once, and over 7.5% sits in the top ten. The CDR3 totals 17 residues. The V gene's germline CDR1 is KGHDR and CDR2 SFDVKD. V lost 9 bases to trimming and J lost 4 bases; unmatched junction nucleotides: 10. The receptor comes from a male donor with ankylosing spondylitis or in good health (not recorded which). Sequences were obtained from blood, either unsorted or a sorted T cell fraction (not recorded which). V is TRBV24-1 and J is TRBJ2-5, with 16 bases that match TRBD2. The CDR3 sequence is CATGGTSGRGYGETQYF. CDR3 in DNA: TGTGCCACCGGAGGGACTAGCGGGAGGGGGTATGGAGAGACCCAGTACTTC.